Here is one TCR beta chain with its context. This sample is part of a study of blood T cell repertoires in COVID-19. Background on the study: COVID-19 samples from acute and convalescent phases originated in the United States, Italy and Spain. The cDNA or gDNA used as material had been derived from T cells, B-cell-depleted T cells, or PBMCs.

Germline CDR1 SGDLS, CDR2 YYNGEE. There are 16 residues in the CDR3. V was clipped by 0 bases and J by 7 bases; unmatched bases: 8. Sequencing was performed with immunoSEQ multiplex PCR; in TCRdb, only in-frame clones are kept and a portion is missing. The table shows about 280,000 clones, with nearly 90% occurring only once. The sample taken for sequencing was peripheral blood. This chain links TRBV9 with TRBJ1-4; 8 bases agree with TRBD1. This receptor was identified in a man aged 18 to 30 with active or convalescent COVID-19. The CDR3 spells CASSVGPRGLSEKLFF. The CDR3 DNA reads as TGTGCCAGCAGCGTAGGACCCAGGGGGCTGAGTGAAAAACTGTTTTTT.